This TCR beta chain was profiled in a study of blood T cell repertoires in COVID-19. Study-wide background: From the United States, Italy and Spain came samples of acute and convalescent COVID-19. T cells, B-cell-depleted T cells, or PBMCs provided the cDNA or gDNA that served as material.

Data came from immunoSEQ multiplex PCR; TCRdb stores just in-frame clones and leaves some out. The sample contains more than 45,000 clones, approximately 85% of which appear only once. Germline values: CDR1 SEHNR, CDR2 FQNEAQ (reference sequence). V lost 2 bases to trimming and J lost 6 bases; unmatched junction nucleotides: 9. The CDR3 sequence is 16 residues long. The chain has TRBV7-9 and TRBJ2-1; TRBD1 agrees at 8 bases. The sequenced sample was peripheral blood. This clonotype was sampled from a human donor in a cohort sampled during active COVID-19. CDR3 DNA: TGTGCCAGCAGCTTACTTGCCCCCACAGGGGGCAATGAGCAGTTCTTC. Translation: CASSLLAPTGGNEQFF.